The sequence of this T cell receptor (beta chain) was determined in a study of T-cell reconstitution after alpha-beta-depleted transplantation in children. The TCRbeta library incorporated unique molecular identifiers. TCRdb reprocessed the PCR reads via MiXCR and lists one record per CDR3 protein. The data show more than 200,000 distinct CDR3 sequences, more than 15% seen once. The origin of this receptor is a male patient aged 2-10 years who had a stem cell transplant for acute lymphoblastic leukemia, so the T cells may come from the graft donor. The sample was PBMCs, mostly from graft donor cells, taken 360 days after TCRalphabeta/CD19-depleted stem cell transplant.

The CDR3 DNA is TGTGCCAGCAGCTTAAACGGGCGGAGGGCTTTCTTT. Translated: CASSLNGRRAFF. The chain recombines TRBV11-2 with TRBJ1-1; D uncertain. V was trimmed by 2 bases and J by 11 bases, leaving 12 bases between them. CDR1 is SGHAT, CDR2 FQNNGV, per germline. This CDR3 spans 12 amino acids.